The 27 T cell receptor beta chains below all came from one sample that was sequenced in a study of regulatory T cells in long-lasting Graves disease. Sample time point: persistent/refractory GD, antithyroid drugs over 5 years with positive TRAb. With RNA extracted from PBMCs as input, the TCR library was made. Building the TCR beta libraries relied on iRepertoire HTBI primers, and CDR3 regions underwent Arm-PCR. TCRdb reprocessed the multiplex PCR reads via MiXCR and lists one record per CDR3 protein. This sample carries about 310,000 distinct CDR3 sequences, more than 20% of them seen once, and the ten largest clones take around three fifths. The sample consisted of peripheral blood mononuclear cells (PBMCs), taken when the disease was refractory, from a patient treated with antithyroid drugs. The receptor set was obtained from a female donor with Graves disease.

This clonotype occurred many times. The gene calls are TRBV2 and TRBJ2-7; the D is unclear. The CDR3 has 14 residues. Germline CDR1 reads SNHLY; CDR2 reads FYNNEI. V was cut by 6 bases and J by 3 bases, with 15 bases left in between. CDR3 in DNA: TGTGCCAGCAGAGAACGCTCGTCTAACTACGAGCAGTACTTC. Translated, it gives CASRERSSNYEQYF.

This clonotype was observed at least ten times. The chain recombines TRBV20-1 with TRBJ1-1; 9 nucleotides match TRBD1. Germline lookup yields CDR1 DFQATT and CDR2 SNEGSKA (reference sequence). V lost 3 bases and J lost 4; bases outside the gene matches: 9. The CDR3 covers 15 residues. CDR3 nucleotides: TGCAGTGCTAGGGGCTCACAGGGGGCGACCACTGAAGCTTTCTTT. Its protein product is CSARGSQGATTEAFF.

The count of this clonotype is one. CDR3 in DNA: TGTGCCAGCAGTTACCCCGCTAAGGGGGCAGATACGCAGTATTTT. Translating it yields CASSYPAKGADTQYF. The chain has TRBV6-2 or TRBV6-3 and TRBJ2-3, with a possible D match to TRBD1 (6 bases). Germline CDR1 reads MNHEY; CDR2 reads SVGEGT. This CDR3 has 15 amino acids. Between the trimmed V and J ends, which lost 2 bases and 4 bases, there was a span of 13 bases.

The CDR3 DNA follows: TGTGCCAGCAGATCTAGCGGAAACAATGAGCAGTTCTTC. Its translation is CASRSSGNNEQFF. This chain joins TRBV6-1 and TRBJ2-1; 7 positions match TRBD2. The CDR3 is 13 amino acids. Germline CDR1 is MNHNS and CDR2 is SASEGT. Trimming removed 6 bases from V and 5 bases from J; junction bases left unmatched: 4.

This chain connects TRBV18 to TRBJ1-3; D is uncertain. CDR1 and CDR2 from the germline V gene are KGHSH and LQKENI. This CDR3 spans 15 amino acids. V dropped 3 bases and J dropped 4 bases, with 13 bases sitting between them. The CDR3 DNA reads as TGTGCCAGCTCACCCCAAGCTGTTTTCGGAAACACCATATATTTT. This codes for CASSPQAVFGNTIYF.

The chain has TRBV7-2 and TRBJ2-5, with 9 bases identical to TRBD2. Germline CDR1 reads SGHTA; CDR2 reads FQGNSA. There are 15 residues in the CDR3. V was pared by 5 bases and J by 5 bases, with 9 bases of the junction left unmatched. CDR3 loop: CASSPSSGKGETQYF. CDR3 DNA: TGTGCCAGCAGCCCCTCTAGCGGGAAGGGGGAGACCCAGTACTTC.

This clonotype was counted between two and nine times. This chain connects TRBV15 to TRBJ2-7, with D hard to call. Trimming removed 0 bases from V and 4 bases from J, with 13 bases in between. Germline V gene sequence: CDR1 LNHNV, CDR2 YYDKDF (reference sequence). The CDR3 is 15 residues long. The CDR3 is CATSRDVSHGYEQYF. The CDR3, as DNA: TGTGCCACCAGCAGAGATGTTTCCCATGGGTACGAGCAGTACTTC. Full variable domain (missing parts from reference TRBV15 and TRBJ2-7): DAMVIQNPRYQVTQFGKPVTLSCSQTLNHNVMYWYQQKSSQAPKLLFHYYDKDFNNEADTPDNFQSRRPNTSFCFLDIRSPGLGDTAMYLCATSRDVSHGYEQYFGPGTRLTVT.

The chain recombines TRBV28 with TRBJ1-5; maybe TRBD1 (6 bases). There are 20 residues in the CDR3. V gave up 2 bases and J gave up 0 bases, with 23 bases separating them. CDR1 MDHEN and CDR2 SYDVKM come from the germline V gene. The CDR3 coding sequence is TGTGCCAGCAGTTTAAAGGGGGTGGTGAAGGGGCTTTATAGCAATCAGCCCCAGCATTTT. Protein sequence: CASSLKGVVKGLYSNQPQHF. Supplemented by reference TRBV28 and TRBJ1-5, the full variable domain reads DVKVTQSSRYLVKRTGEKVFLECVQDMDHENMFWYRQDPGLGLRLIYFSYDVKMKEKGDIPEGYSVSREKKERFSLILESASTNQTSMYLCASSLKGVVKGLYSNQPQHFGDGTRLSIL.

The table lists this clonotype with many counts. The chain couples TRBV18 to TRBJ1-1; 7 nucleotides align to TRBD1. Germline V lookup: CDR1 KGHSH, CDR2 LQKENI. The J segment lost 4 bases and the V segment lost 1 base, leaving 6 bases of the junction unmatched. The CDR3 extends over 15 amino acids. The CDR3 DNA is TGTGCCAGCTCACCACTTACAGGGGAATCCACTGAAGCTTTCTTT. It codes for CASSPLTGESTEAFF.

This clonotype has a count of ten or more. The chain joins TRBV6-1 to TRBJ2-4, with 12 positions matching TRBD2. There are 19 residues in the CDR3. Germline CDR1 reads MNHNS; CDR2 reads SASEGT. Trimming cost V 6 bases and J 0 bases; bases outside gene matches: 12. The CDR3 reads CASRSYPGTSGLAKNIQYF. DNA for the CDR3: TGTGCCAGCAGATCGTACCCGGGGACTAGCGGGTTAGCCAAAAACATTCAGTACTTC.

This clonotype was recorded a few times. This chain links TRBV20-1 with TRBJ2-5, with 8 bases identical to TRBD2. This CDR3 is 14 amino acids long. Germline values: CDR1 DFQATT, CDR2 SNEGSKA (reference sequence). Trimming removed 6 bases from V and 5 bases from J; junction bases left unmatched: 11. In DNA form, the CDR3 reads TGCAGTGCCCTTATAACACTAGCGGAGGAGACCCAGTACTTC. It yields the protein CSALITLAEETQYF.

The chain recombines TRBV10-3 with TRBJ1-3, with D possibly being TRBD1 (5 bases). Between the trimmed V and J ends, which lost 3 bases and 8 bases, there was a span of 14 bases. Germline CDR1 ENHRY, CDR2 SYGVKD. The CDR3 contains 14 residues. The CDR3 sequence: CAISDLGREDTIYF. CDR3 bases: TGTGCCATCAGTGATCTGGGGCGCGAGGACACCATATATTTT.

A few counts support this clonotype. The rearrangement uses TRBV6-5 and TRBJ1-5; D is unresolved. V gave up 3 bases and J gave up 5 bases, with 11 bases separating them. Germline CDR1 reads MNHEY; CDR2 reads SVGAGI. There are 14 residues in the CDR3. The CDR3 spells CASSYEDRDQPQHF. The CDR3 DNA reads TGTGCCAGCAGTTATGAGGACCGAGATCAGCCCCAGCATTTT.

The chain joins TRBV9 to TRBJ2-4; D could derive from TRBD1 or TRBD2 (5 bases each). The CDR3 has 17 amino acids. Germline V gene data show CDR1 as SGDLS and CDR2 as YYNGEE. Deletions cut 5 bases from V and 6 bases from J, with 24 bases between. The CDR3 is CASSRYVSGTAPNIQYF. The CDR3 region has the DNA TGTGCCAGCAGTCGATACGTCTCCGGGACGGCTCCAAACATTCAGTACTTC.

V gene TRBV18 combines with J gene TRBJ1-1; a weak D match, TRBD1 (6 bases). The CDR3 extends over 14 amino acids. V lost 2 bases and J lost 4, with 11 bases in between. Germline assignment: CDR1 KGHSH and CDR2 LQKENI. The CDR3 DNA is TGTGCCAGCTCACCAGAACAGGGTGTCACTGAAGCTTTCTTT. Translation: CASSPEQGVTEAFF.

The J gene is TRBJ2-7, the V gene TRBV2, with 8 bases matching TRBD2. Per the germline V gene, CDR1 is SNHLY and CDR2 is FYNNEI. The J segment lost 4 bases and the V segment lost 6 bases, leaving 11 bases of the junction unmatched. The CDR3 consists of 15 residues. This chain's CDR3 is CASRKKAGVRYEQYF. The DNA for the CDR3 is TGTGCCAGCAGAAAAAAAGCGGGAGTAAGGTACGAGCAGTACTTC.

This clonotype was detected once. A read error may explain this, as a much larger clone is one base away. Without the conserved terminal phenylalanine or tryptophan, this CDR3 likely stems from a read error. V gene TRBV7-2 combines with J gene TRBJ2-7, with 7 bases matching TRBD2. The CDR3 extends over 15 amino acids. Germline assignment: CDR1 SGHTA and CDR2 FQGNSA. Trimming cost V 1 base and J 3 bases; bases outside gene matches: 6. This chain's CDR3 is CASSLDLAVSYEQYS. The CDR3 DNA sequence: TGTGCCAGCAGCTTAGACCTAGCGGTTAGCTACGAGCAGTACTCC.

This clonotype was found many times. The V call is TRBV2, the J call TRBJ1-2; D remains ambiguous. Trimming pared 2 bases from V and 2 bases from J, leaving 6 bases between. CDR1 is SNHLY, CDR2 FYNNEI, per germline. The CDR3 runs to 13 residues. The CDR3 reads CASSEIGNYGYTF. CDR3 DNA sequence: TGTGCCAGCAGTGAAATTGGGAACTATGGCTACACCTTC.

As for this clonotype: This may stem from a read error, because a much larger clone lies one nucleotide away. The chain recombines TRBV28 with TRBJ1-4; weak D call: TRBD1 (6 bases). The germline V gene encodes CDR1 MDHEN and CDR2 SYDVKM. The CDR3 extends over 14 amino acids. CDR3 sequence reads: CVSSWTVNNEKLFF. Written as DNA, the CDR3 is TGTGTCAGCAGTTGGACAGTGAATAATGAAAAACTGTTTTTT.

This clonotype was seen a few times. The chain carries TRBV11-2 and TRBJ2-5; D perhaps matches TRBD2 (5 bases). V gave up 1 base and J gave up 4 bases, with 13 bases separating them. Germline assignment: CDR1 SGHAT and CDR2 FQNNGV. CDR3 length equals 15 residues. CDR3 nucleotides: TGTGCCAGCAGCTTAGTATGGGAAGGAGGAGAGACCCAGTACTTC. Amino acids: CASSLVWEGGETQYF.

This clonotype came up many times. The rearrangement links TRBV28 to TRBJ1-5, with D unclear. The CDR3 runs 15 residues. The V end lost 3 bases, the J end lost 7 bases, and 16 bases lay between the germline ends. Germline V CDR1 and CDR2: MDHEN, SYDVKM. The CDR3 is CASSFDGQPSQPQHF. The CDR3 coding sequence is TGTGCCAGCAGTTTTGATGGGCAGCCGAGCCAGCCCCAGCATTTT.

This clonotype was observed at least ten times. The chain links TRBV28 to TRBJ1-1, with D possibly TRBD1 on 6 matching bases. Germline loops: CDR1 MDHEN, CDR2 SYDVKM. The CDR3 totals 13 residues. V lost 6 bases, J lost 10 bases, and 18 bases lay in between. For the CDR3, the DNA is TGTGCCAGCAGCCGGACGGGGGCCCTGGGAGCTTTCTTT. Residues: CASSRTGALGAFF.

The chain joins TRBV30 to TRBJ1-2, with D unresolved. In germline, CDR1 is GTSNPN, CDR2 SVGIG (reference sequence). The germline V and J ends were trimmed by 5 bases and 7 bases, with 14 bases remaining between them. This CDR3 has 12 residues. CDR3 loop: CAWAPQAVGYTF. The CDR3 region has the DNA TGTGCCTGGGCCCCCCAGGCCGTTGGCTACACCTTC.

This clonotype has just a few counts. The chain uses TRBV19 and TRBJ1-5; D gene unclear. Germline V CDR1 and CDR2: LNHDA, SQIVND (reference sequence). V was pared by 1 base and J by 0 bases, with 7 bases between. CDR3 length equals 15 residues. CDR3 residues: CASSIGHHSNQPQHF. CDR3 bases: TGTGCCAGTAGTATAGGCCACCATAGCAATCAGCCCCAGCATTTT. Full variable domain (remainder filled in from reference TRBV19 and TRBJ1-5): DGGITQSPKYLFRKEGQNVTLSCEQNLNHDAMYWYRQDPGQGLRLIYYSQIVNDFQKGDIAEGYSVSREKKESFPLTVTSAQKNPTAFYLCASSIGHHSNQPQHFGDGTRLSIL.

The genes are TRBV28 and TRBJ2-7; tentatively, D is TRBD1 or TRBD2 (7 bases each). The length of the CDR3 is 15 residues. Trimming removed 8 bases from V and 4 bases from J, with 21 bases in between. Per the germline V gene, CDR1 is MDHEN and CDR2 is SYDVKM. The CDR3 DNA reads TGTGCCAGCGGCCCGGGGAGGGGGCTCAAGTACGAGCAGTACTTC. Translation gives CASGPGRGLKYEQYF.

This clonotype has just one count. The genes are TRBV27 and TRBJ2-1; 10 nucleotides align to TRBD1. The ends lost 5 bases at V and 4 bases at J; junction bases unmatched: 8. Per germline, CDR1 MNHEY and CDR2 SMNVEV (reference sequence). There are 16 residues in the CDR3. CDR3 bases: TGTGCCAGCAGTACGGGACAGGGGAGCTCTTACAATGAGCAGTTCTTC. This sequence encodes CASSTGQGSSYNEQFF.

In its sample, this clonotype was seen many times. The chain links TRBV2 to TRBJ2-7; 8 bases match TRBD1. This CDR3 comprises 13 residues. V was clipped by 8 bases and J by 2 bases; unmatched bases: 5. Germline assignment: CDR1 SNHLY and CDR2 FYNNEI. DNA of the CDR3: TGTGCCAGCTCTGAGACAGGGGCCTACGAGCAGTACTTC. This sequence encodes CASSETGAYEQYF.